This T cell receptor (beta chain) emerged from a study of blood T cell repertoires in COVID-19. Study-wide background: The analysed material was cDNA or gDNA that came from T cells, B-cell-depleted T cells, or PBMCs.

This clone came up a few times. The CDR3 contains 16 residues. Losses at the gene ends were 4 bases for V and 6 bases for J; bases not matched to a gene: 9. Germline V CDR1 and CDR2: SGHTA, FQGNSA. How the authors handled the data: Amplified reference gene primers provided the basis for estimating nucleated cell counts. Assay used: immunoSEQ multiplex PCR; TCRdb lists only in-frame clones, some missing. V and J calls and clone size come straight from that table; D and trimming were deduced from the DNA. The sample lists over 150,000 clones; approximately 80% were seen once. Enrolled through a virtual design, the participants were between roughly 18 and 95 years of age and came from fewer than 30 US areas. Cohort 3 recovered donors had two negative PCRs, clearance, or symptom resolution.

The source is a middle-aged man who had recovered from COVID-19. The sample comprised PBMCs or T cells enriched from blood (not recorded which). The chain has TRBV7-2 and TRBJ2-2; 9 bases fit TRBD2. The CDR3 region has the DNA TGTGCCAGCAGCTCATCCGGGACTAGCAGACCCGGGGAGCTGTTTTTT. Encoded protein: CASSSSGTSRPGELFF.